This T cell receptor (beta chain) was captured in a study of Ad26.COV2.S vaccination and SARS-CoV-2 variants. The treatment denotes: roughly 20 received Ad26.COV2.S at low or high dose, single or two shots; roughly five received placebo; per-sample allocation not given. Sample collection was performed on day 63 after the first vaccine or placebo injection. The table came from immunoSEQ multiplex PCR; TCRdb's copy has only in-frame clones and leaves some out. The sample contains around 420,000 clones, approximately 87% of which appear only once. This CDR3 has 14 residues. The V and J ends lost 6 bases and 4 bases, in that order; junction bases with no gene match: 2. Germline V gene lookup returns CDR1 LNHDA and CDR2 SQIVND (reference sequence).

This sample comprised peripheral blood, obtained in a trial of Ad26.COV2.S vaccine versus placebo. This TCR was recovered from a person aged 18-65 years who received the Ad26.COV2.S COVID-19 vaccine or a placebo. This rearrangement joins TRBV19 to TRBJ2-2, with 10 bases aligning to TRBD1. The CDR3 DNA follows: TGTGCCAGTAGGGGACAGGGGTTCACCGGGGAGCTGTTTTTT. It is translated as CASRGQGFTGELFF.